Included here is one TCR beta chain sequence, with context. What it binds is unknown. This record comes from a study of cytomegalovirus exposure and HLA in healthy donors. The study's findings and limits: A missense DCLRE1C variant was associated with V- and J-gene trimming of TCR beta chains in a later analysis, and an independent cohort replicated the association.

Both 60 Vbeta primers and 13 Jbeta primers went into the PCR. Sequenced by immunoSEQ multiplex PCR; TCRdb stores in-frame clones only, minus some. Recorded for this sample: 200,000 or so clones. The CDR3 extends over 16 amino acids. Trimming left V 7 bases short and J 0 bases short, with 18 bases between. The germline V gene has CDR1 SQVTM and CDR2 ANQGSEA. The V gene is TRBV29-1, the J gene TRBJ1-4; D gene uncertain. The TCR sequence derives from a girl aged 2 to 9 in good health and CMV-seropositive. Sequences were obtained from PBMCs. In nucleotides, the CDR3 is TGCAGCGCTGGAGGAAGCCAATACGCAACTAATGAAAAACTGTTTTTT. Protein product: CSAGGSQYATNEKLFF. The full variable domain, with the rest looked up from reference TRBV29-1 and TRBJ1-4, is SAVISQKPSRDICQRGTSLTIQCQVDSQVTMMFWYRQQPGQSLTLIATANQGSEATYESGFVIDKFPISRPNLTFSTLTVSNMSPEDSSIYLCSAGGSQYATNEKLFFGSGTQLSVL.